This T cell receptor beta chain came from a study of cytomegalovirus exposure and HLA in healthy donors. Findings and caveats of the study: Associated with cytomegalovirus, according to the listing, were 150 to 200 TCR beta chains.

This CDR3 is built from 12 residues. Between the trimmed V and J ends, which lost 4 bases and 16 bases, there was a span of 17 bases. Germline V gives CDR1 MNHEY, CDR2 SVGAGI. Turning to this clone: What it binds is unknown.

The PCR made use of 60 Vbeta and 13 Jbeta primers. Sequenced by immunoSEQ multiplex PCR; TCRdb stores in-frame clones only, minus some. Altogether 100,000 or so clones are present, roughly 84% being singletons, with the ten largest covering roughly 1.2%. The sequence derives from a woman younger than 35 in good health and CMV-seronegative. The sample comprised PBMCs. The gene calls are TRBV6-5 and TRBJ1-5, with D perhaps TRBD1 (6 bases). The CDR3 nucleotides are TGTGCCAGCAGTTGGAATGGGGGCCACCTACATTTT. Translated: CASSWNGGHLHF.